The T cell receptor (beta chain) under discussion was sequenced for a study of control samples from healthy donors and cancer patients. Looked up from germline, CDR1 is SGHVS and CDR2 is FNYEAQ. The length of the CDR3 is 16 residues. The J segment lost 1 base and the V segment lost 5 bases, leaving 5 bases of the junction unmatched. Sequenced by immunoSEQ multiplex PCR; TCRdb stores in-frame clones only, minus some. Among roughly 92,000 clones, 86% were seen once, and the ten largest hold about 1.3%. The sample consisted of blood. This TCR came from a woman aged 45-60 years in good health. J is TRBJ2-3 and V is TRBV7-6, with 11 bases identical to TRBD2. CDR3 DNA sequence: TGTGCCAGCAGCCGGACGGGACTAGCGGGCACAGATACGCAGTATTTT. Its protein is CASSRTGLAGTDTQYF.